What follows describes a single T cell receptor beta chain. Its matching antigen is unknown. The identical CDR3 is also encoded by other nucleotide sequences in the sample. The record originates from a study of cytomegalovirus exposure and HLA in healthy donors. Study summary: Falling in the Caucasian-associated ancestry cluster were 80% to 90% of a few hundred genotyped donors. Notes on the study in general: In a later analysis, donors in an Asian-associated ancestry cluster reportedly had fewer N-insertions in productive TCRs than the cohort mean.

The PCR ran on 60 Vbeta and 13 Jbeta primers. The assay was immunoSEQ multiplex PCR, and TCRdb's table has in-frame clones only and misses some. The sample lists some 170,000 clones, under 80% occurring once. V was pared by 5 bases and J by 0 bases, with 16 bases of the junction left unmatched. The CDR3 contains 20 residues. Germline assignment: CDR1 SGHVS and CDR2 FQNEAQ. The sequence was obtained from a human donor in good health. The sequencing input was PBMCs. The chain uses TRBV7-8 and TRBJ1-6, with TRBD1 identical over 7 bases. The CDR3 DNA sequence: TGTGCCAGCAGCAGCAGACAGGGCCTTACGTTAACCTCCTATAATTCACCCCTCCACTTT. As protein: CASSSRQGLTLTSYNSPLHF.